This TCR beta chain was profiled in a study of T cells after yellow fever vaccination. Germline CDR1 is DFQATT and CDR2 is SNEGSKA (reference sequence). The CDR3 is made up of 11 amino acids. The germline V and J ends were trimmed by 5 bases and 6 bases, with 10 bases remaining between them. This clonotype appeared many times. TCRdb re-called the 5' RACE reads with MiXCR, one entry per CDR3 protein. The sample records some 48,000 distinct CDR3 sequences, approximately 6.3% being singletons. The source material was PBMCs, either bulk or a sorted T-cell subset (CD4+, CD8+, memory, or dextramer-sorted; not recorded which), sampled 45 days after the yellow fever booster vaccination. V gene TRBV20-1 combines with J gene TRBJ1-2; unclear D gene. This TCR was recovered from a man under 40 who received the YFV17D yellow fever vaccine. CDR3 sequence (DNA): TGCAGTGCTCCCCGGACTCATGGCTACACCTTC. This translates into CSAPRTHGYTF.